The source of this T cell receptor beta chain is a study of T cells after yellow fever vaccination. This clonotype has only a few counts. Its specificity is not known. CDR3 length: 15 amino acids. Germline-derived CDR1 and CDR2 are LGHNA and YNFKEQ. V was trimmed by 6 bases and J by 0 bases, leaving 15 bases between them. The study's findings and limits: Abundant clonotypes from the bulk population could contaminate FACS-sorted repertoires.

The authors made TCR cDNA by 5'RACE template switching, adding a universal primer site and UMIs. TCRdb re-analysed the 5' RACE reads in MiXCR, keeping a single row per CDR3 protein. This table holds some 340,000 distinct CDR3 sequences, over 8.5% found once. The J gene is TRBJ2-7, the V gene TRBV4-2; tentatively, D is TRBD1 (6 bases). Material: CD4+ T cells sorted from PBMCs, obtained 45 days after the yellow fever booster vaccination. This TCR was recovered from a man between 18 and 35 years old who received the YFV17D yellow fever vaccine. CDR3 region: CASSRGSDSSYEQYF. The CDR3 DNA is TGTGCCAGCAGTAGAGGGTCGGACAGCTCCTACGAGCAGTACTTC.